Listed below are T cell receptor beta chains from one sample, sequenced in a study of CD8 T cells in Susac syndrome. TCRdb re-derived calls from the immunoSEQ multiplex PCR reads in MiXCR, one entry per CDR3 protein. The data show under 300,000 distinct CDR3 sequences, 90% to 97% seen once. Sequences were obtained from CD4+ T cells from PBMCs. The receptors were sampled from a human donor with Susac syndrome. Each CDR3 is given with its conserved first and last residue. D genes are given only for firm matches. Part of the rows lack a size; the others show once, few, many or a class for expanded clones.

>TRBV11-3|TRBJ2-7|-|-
TGTGCCAGCAGCCCCCCTTCGCGGTACGAGCAGTACTTC
CASSPPSRYEQYF
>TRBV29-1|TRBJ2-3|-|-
TGCAGCGTTGATCCCCGGGCCCTTCTTGGCACAGATACGCAGTATTTT
CSVDPRALLGTDTQYF
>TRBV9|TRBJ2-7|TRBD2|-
TGTGCCAGCAGCGTAGAACCGGGAGGCGAGCAGTACTTC
CASSVEPGGEQYF
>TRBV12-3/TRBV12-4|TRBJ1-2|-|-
TGTGCCAGCAGATTTGGACAGACCATCTATGGCTACACCTTC
CASRFGQTIYGYTF
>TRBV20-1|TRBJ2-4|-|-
TGCAGTGCTATCCAGGGAGACATTCAGTACTTC
CSAIQGDIQYF
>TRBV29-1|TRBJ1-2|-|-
TGCAGCGTTGAGTCGGGGGAGAAAGGCTACACCTTC
CSVESGEKGYTF
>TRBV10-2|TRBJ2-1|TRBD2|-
TGCGCCAGCAGTGAGTCTGTCGCGGGAGTCTACAATGAGCAGTTCTTC
CASSESVAGVYNEQFF
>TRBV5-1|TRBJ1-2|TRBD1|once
TGCGCCAGCAGCCGGGACAGGGTGGACTATGGCTACACCTTC
CASSRDRVDYGYTF
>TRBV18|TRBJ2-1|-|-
TGTGCCAGCTCACCGGGGACACCGAGAGGAGATGAGCAGTTCTTC
CASSPGTPRGDEQFF
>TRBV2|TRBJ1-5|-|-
TGTGCCAGCAGTGACACGGGCAATCAGCCCCAGCATTTT
CASSDTGNQPQHF
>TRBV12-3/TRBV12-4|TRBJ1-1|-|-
TGTGCCAGCAGTCAACTTACCATGAACACTGAAGCTTTCTTT
CASSQLTMNTEAFF
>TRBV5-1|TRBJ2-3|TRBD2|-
TGCGCCAGCAGCTTGACTAGCGTAGTAGATACGCAGTATTTT
CASSLTSVVDTQYF
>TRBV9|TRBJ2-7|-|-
TGTGCCAGCAGCGTAGCTCCAACAGGAACCTACGAGCAGTACTTC
CASSVAPTGTYEQYF
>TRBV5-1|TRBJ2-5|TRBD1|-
TGCGCCAGCAGCTTGGCCGGACAGGGATCCGAGACCCAGTACTTC
CASSLAGQGSETQYF
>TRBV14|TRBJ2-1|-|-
TGTGCCAGCAGCCAAGGACCGGAACCTTCAGAGCAGTTCTTC
CASSQGPEPSEQFF
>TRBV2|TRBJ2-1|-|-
TGTGCCAGCAGTGAGACGCCGTGGAGGGCTGGAGACAATGAGCAGTTCTTC
CASSETPWRAGDNEQFF
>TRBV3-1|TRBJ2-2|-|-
TGTGCCAGCAGCCAAGCGGCGAGGCACACCGGGGAGCTGTTTTTT
CASSQAARHTGELFF
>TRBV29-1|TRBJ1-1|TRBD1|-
TGCAGCGCCTCGCCGATTGACAGGGAGAACACTGAAGCTTTCTTT
CSASPIDRENTEAFF
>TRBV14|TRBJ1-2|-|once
TGTGCCAGCAGCCAAGATATTCAGAATAACTATGGCTACACCTTC
CASSQDIQNNYGYTF
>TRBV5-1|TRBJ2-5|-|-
TGCGCCAGCAGCTATTGGGAGGCAAGAGAGGCCCAGTACTTC
CASSYWEAREAQYF
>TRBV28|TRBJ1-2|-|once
TGTGCCAGCAGTTCGGCCGGGACATCTAACTATGGCTACACCTTC
CASSSAGTSNYGYTF
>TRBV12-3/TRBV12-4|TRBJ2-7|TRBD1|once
TGTGCCAGCAGTTTAAACAGGGGCTACGAGCAGTACTTC
CASSLNRGYEQYF
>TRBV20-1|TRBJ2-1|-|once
TGCAGTGCTAGAGATCTTGGCAGAATCAGCGATGAGCAGTTCTTC
CSARDLGRISDEQFF
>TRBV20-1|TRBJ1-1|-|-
TGCAGTGCTCCGCTATCGGGTCCTGGGACCACTGAAGCTTTCTTT
CSAPLSGPGTTEAFF
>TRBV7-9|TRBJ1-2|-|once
TGTGCCAGCAGCTTCGACAGGCACTATGGCTACACCTTC
CASSFDRHYGYTF
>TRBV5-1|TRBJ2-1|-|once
TGCGCCAGCAGCTTGTTGTATGAGCAGTTCTTC
CASSLLYEQFF
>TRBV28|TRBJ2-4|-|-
TGTGCCAGCAGTGTCAGAGGAAACATTCAGTACTTC
CASSVRGNIQYF
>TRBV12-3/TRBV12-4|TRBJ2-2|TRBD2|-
TGTGCCAGCAGTCCTACTAGCGGGTACACCGGGGAGCTGTTTTTT
CASSPTSGYTGELFF
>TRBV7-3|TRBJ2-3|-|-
TGTGCCAAGGGTACAGATACGCAGTATTTT
CAKGTDTQYF
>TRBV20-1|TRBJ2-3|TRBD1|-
TGCAGTGCCAACAGACAGGGACCCACAGATACGCAGTATTTT
CSANRQGPTDTQYF
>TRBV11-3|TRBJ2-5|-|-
TGTGCCAGCAGCTTAGCGATCAGGACAGCCGGCCAAGAGACCCAGTACTTC
CASSLAIRTAGQETQYF
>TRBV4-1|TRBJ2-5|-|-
TGCGCCAGCAGCCAAAGGGAAGAGACCCAGTACTTC
CASSQREETQYF
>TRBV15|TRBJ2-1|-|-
TGTGCCACCAGGGAACGGGACTTCAGCAATGAGCAGTTCTTC
CATRERDFSNEQFF
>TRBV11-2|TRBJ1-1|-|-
TGTGCCAGCAGCTTCGGCGCAGGAACGAACACTGAAGCTTTCTTT
CASSFGAGTNTEAFF
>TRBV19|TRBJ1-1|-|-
TGTGCCAGTAGTGTCACAACGAACACTGAAGCTTTCTTT
CASSVTTNTEAFF
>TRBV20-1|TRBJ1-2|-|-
TGCAGTGCTAGAGGAGGAAACTATGGCTACACCTTC
CSARGGNYGYTF
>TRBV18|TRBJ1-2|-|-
TGTGCCAGCTCACCAGCTTCGGGGCACTATGGCTACACCTTC
CASSPASGHYGYTF
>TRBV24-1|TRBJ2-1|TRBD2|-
TGTGCCACCAGTGAGCCGGGACTAGCGGGTAGGCAGTTCTTC
CATSEPGLAGRQFF
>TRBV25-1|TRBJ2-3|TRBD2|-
TGTGCCAGCAGTAGATCCGGGACTAGCGGGGAGGATACGCAGTATTTT
CASSRSGTSGEDTQYF
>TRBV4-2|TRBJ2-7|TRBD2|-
TGTGCCAGCAGCCAAGATGCGACTAGCCGAACCTACGAGCAGTACTTC
CASSQDATSRTYEQYF
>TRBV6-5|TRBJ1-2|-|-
TGTGCCAGCAGCCCCACAGGGTGGGGTAGCTACACCTTC
CASSPTGWGSYTF